This TCR beta chain stems from a study of blood T cell repertoires in COVID-19. Measured with immunoSEQ multiplex PCR; TCRdb has only the in-frame clones, and not every one. The sample records some 80,000 clones, 88% being singletons. The sequencing input was peripheral blood. This receptor was obtained from a human donor in a cohort sampled during active COVID-19.

CDR3 sequence (DNA): TGTGCCAGCAGATTTCGGACTAGCGGCACCGGGGAGCTGTTTTTT. The encoded protein is CASRFRTSGTGELFF. The chain recombines TRBV28 with TRBJ2-2; 10 bases fit TRBD2. CDR3 length equals 15 residues. J was trimmed by 4 bases and V by 6 bases; bases with no gene match: 5. In germline, CDR1 is MDHEN, CDR2 SYDVKM.